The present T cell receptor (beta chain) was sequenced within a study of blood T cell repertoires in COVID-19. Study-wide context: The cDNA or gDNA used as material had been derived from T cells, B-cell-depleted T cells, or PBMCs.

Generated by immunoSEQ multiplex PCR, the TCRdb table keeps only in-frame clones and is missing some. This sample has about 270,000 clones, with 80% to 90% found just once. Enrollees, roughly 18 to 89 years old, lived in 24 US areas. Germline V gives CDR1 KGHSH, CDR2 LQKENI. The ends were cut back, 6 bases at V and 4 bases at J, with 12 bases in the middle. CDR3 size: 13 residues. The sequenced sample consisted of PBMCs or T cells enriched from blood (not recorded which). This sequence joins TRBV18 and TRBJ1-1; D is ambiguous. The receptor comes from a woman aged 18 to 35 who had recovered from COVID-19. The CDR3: CASSPTEFTEAFF. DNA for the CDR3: TGTGCCAGCTCCCCTACAGAATTCACTGAAGCTTTCTTT.